This T cell receptor (beta chain) is from a study of preoperative IRX-2 immunotherapy in early breast cancer. TCRdb's copy holds only in-frame clones and misses some; the assay was immunoSEQ multiplex PCR. The sample has about 43,000 clones, about 95% seen once. Treatment: preoperative locoregional IRX-2 cytokine immunotherapy. This sequence was found in a human donor with breast cancer. The sequences come from tumor tissue, collected after IRX-2 immunotherapy.

CDR3 DNA: TGTGCCACCAGCAGAGATCCAGGGATCGATAATTCACCCCTCCACTTT. Protein sequence: CATSRDPGIDNSPLHF. The chain links TRBV15 to TRBJ1-6; D may be TRBD1 (5 bases). This CDR3 spans 16 amino acids. V was cut by 0 bases and J by 5 bases, with 11 bases left in between. Germline assignment: CDR1 LNHNV and CDR2 YYDKDF (reference sequence).